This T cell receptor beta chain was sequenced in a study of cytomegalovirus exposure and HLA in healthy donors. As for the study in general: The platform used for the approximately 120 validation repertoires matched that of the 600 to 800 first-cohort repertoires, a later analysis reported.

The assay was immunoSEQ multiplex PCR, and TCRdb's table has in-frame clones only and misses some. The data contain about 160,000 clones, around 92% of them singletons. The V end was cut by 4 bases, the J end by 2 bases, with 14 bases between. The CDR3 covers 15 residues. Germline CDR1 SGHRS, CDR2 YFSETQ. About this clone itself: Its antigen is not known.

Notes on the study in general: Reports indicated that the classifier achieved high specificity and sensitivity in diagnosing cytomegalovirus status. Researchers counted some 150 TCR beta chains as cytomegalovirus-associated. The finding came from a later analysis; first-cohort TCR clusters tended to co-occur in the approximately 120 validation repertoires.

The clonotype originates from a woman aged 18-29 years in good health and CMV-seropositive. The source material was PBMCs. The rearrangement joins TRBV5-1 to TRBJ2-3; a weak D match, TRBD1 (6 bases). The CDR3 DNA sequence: TGCGCCAGCAGCCAGTCGTCAGGGGCCACAGATACGCAGTATTTT. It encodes CASSQSSGATDTQYF.